This passage covers 27 T cell receptor beta chains from one sample sequenced in a study of blood T cell repertoires in COVID-19. Here immunoSEQ multiplex PCR was the method, and the copy in TCRdb shows in-frame clones only, minus some. In the table there are under 250,000 clones, approximately 86% of which are singletons. Input material: peripheral blood. Receptor source: a woman in her seventies with active or convalescent COVID-19.

This clone was recorded only once. The V call is TRBV3-1 (or the pseudogene TRBV3-2), the J call TRBJ2-3; unclear D gene. This CDR3 is 14 amino acids long. The V gene's germline CDR1 is LGHDT and CDR2 YNNKEL (reference sequence). The V gene lost 8 bases and the J gene lost 0 bases, with 12 bases spanning the gap. The DNA for the CDR3 is TGTGCCAGCGGATCCGGAGCTAGCACAGATACGCAGTATTTT. This translates into CASGSGASTDTQYF.

V gene TRBV6-2 or TRBV6-3 combines with J gene TRBJ1-2; D is undetermined. There are 12 residues in the CDR3. V lost 3 bases and J 8 bases, leaving 10 bases between the germline ends. Germline V gene lookup returns CDR1 MNHEY and CDR2 SVGEGT. The CDR3 region has the DNA TGTGCCAGCAGTTATAGGGAGAACGGCTACACCTTC. It yields the protein CASSYRENGYTF.

This clone was recorded a few times. The chain joins TRBV10-3 to TRBJ2-2; TRBD2 might be the D (5 bases). There are 14 residues in the CDR3. Germline-derived CDR1 and CDR2 are ENHRY and SYGVKD. Trimming left V 2 bases short and J 3 bases short, with 7 bases between. CDR3 DNA: TGTGCCATCAGTGAGAAGGGAGACACCGGGGAGCTGTTTTTT. Encoded protein: CAISEKGDTGELFF.

The gene calls are TRBV18 and TRBJ1-1, with a possible D match to TRBD1 (5 bases). The CDR3 is 14 amino acids. CDR1 KGHSH and CDR2 LQKENI come from the germline V gene. The V end was cut by 3 bases, the J end by 5 bases, with 13 bases between. As DNA, the CDR3 is TGTGCCAGCTCACCTACCTCCGGGGGTACTGAAGCTTTCTTT. It encodes CASSPTSGGTEAFF.

This chain connects TRBV23-1 to TRBJ1-6; possible D gene TRBD1, 5 bases. TRBV23-1 is placed among ORFs of uncertain function. The CDR3 extends over 17 amino acids. V lost 4 bases, J lost 0 bases, and 13 bases lay in between. CDR3 nucleotides: TGCGCCAGCAGTCGGGGCCGTAGGAGCTCCTATAATTCACCCCTCCACTTT. Protein product: CASSRGRRSSYNSPLHF.

The chain combines TRBV7-9 with TRBJ1-1; D may be TRBD1 (5 bases). V was shortened by 5 bases and J by 14 bases, with 27 bases between the two germline ends. Germline lookup yields CDR1 SEHNR and CDR2 FQNEAQ (reference sequence). CDR3 length equals 15 residues. The CDR3 loop is CASSLSPGGGGVGFF. The CDR3 bases are TGTGCCAGCAGCCTTTCCCCCGGGGGGGGTGGGGTCGGCTTCTTT.

CDR3 protein: CASSRTAGTGANTIYF. The CDR3 DNA reads as TGTGCCAGCAGCCGGACCGCCGGGACAGGGGCCAACACCATATATTTT. The chain links TRBV11-2 to TRBJ1-3; the match to TRBD1 covers 10 bases. Trimming removed 5 bases from V and 7 bases from J; junction bases left unmatched: 11. CDR1 is SGHAT and CDR2 is FQNNGV in the germline V gene. The CDR3 runs to 16 residues.

This rearrangement joins TRBV28 to TRBJ1-4; D uncertain. The CDR3 extends over 12 amino acids. Germline-derived CDR1 and CDR2 are MDHEN and SYDVKM. Trimming removed 6 bases at V and 7 bases at J, with 9 bases between. The CDR3 spells CASSPPGEKLFF. CDR3 DNA: TGTGCCAGCAGCCCCCCCGGTGAAAAACTGTTTTTT.

This sequence joins TRBV2 and TRBJ1-2; 9 nucleotides match TRBD1. The CDR3 covers 15 residues. CDR1 SNHLY and CDR2 FYNNEI come from the germline V gene. V lost 4 bases, J lost 7 bases, and 10 bases stayed unmatched. CDR3: CASSGMGQGVSGYTF. The CDR3 coding sequence is TGTGCCAGCAGTGGAATGGGACAGGGAGTAAGTGGCTACACCTTC.

Note on this clone: The same CDR3 also results from other DNA sequences found in this sample. V usage is TRBV5-1 and J usage is TRBJ2-7, with 9 bases identical to TRBD1. V shed 0 bases, J shed 4 bases, and the junction held 5 bases outside the gene matches. The length of the CDR3 is 15 residues. Germline assignment: CDR1 SGHRS and CDR2 YFSETQ. DNA for the CDR3: TGCGCCAGCAGCTTGGGCGGGACAGGGACGTACGAGCAGTACTTC. Its protein is CASSLGGTGTYEQYF.

This chain connects TRBV3-1 (or the pseudogene TRBV3-2) to TRBJ1-2, with 7 bases matching TRBD1. V dropped 3 bases and J dropped 1; count of bases not matched to a gene: 5. In germline, CDR1 is LGHDT, CDR2 YNNKEL (reference sequence). The CDR3 covers 15 residues. CDR3 loop: CASSQVQGGNYGYTF. The CDR3 bases are TGTGCCAGCAGCCAGGTGCAGGGGGGTAACTATGGCTACACCTTC.

V is TRBV11-2 and J is TRBJ1-5, with D possibly matching TRBD1 (6 bases). CDR3 length: 14 residues. Germline CDR1 is SGHAT and CDR2 is FQNNGV. Trimming pared 3 bases from V and 7 bases from J, leaving 13 bases between. The chain's CDR3 is CASSLGARSQPQHF. CDR3 DNA: TGTGCCAGCAGCTTGGGGGCCCGGAGCCAGCCCCAGCATTTT.

The chain has TRBV12-3 or TRBV12-4 and TRBJ2-3; D is unclear. The CDR3 runs 12 residues. Deletions cut 5 bases from V and 5 bases from J, with 8 bases between. CDR3 protein: CASSPLRDTQYF. CDR3 in DNA: TGTGCCAGCAGTCCGCTGAGAGATACGCAGTATTTT.

V is TRBV9 and J is TRBJ1-6, with 7 positions matching TRBD1. This CDR3 comprises 14 residues. Germline V lookup: CDR1 SGDLS, CDR2 YYNGEE. Germline trimming cut 0 bases from V and 10 bases from J; bases unmatched to any gene: 4. The CDR3 spells CASSVGQGGSPLHF. CDR3 sequence (DNA): TGTGCCAGCAGCGTAGGACAGGGTGGGTCACCCCTCCACTTT.

This sequence joins TRBV27 and TRBJ1-4, with D uncertain. The CDR3 totals 14 residues. CDR1 is MNHEY, CDR2 SMNVEV, per germline (reference sequence). Trimming pared 5 bases from V and 0 bases from J, leaving 7 bases between. The CDR3 region is CASSPRTTNEKLFF. CDR3 coding DNA: TGTGCCAGCAGTCCCAGAACAACTAATGAAAAACTGTTTTTT.

V usage is TRBV24-1 and J usage is TRBJ2-1; possible D gene TRBD2, 5 bases. V was clipped by 0 bases and J by 6 bases, with 8 bases between them. CDR1 and CDR2 (germline): KGHDR, SFDVKD. The CDR3 runs 14 residues. The CDR3 sequence is CATSDLRLSNEQFF. The CDR3, as DNA: TGTGCCACCAGTGATTTGCGACTATCCAATGAGCAGTTCTTC.

This sequence joins TRBV6-2 or TRBV6-3 and TRBJ2-7; 9 nucleotides agree with TRBD1. This CDR3 has 16 residues. V trimming: 5 bases; J trimming: 3 bases; junction bases outside the gene matches: 11. From germline, CDR1 is MNHEY and CDR2 SVGEGT. The CDR3 nucleotides read TGTGCCAGCAGTCCCCAGATGGAGACAGGGGGCTACGAGCAGTACTTC. Encoded protein: CASSPQMETGGYEQYF.

V usage is TRBV10-3 and J usage is TRBJ2-1; a possible D gene is TRBD2 (5 bases). Per germline, CDR1 ENHRY and CDR2 SYGVKD. CDR3 length equals 14 residues. The CDR3 spells CASIEGIDRNEQFF. The CDR3 DNA is TGTGCAAGCATCGAGGGAATAGATAGGAATGAGCAGTTCTTC.

V is TRBV5-4 and J is TRBJ2-2; TRBD1 is a possible D gene (6 bases). V lost 3 bases, J lost 4 bases, and 10 bases lay in between. Germline CDR1 reads SGHNT; CDR2 reads YYREEE (reference sequence). The CDR3 is made up of 14 amino acids. The CDR3 sequence: CASSSRGITGELFF. The CDR3 DNA follows: TGTGCCAGCAGCTCGAGGGGGATCACCGGGGAGCTGTTTTTT.

The V and J genes are TRBV4-3 and TRBJ2-1, with 11 bases that match TRBD2. The V gene end was trimmed by 4 bases and the J gene end by 4 bases; junction bases not matched to a gene: 6. Germline assignment: CDR1 LGHNA and CDR2 YSLEER. CDR3 size: 16 residues. The CDR3: CASSPTSGGEYNEQFF. DNA for the CDR3: TGCGCCAGCAGCCCCACTAGCGGGGGCGAGTACAATGAGCAGTTCTTC.

This chain connects TRBV9 to TRBJ2-7; 9 bases agree with TRBD1. The CDR3 has 14 residues. Unmatched junction bases numbered 9, after V lost 4 bases and J lost 7 bases. CDR1 and CDR2 (germline): SGDLS, YYNGEE. CDR3 protein: CASSPLGTGLEQYF. DNA of the CDR3: TGTGCCAGCAGCCCCCTCGGGACAGGGTTAGAGCAGTACTTC.

The chain recombines TRBV6-5 with TRBJ1-2; D is undetermined. The V end was cut by 0 bases, the J end by 4 bases, with 12 bases between. The CDR3 is made up of 15 amino acids. The germline V gene has CDR1 MNHEY and CDR2 SVGAGI. The CDR3: CASSYSAPAVYGYTF. In DNA form, the CDR3 reads TGTGCCAGCAGTTACTCGGCCCCGGCGGTCTATGGCTACACCTTC.

The chain links TRBV4-3 to TRBJ1-2; 7 nucleotides line up with TRBD1. Germline values: CDR1 LGHNA, CDR2 YSLEER. With 1 base clipped from V and 2 bases from J, the junction kept 7 bases outside the gene matches. This CDR3 is built from 16 residues. The CDR3 sequence: CASSQVLIQGNYGYTF. Written as DNA, the CDR3 is TGCGCCAGCAGCCAAGTTTTGATACAGGGGAACTATGGCTACACCTTC.

This clone was counted once. This sequence joins TRBV7-3 and TRBJ2-1; D is perhaps TRBD2 (7 bases). This CDR3 spans 16 amino acids. CDR1 SGHTA and CDR2 FQGTGA come from the germline V gene. Trimming pared 4 bases from V and 6 bases from J, leaving 19 bases between. The CDR3 region has the DNA TGTGCCAGCAGCTCCCTGGGAGGGGGTAAGGGCAATGAGCAGTTCTTC. Translation: CASSSLGGGKGNEQFF.

This clone was counted between two and nine times. The V call is TRBV6-1, the J call TRBJ1-2; 8 bases are shared with TRBD1. CDR3 length: 17 residues. With V trimmed by 6 bases and J by 4 bases, 16 bases remained unmatched. Germline CDR1 reads MNHNS; CDR2 reads SASEGT. The CDR3 sequence is CASREKSDRATSYGYTF. CDR3 DNA: TGTGCCAGCAGGGAAAAATCGGACAGGGCTACAAGCTATGGCTACACCTTC.

The gene calls are TRBV5-8 and TRBJ2-2, with TRBD1 matching 7 bases. The CDR3 consists of 15 residues. Germline CDR1 reads SGHTS; CDR2 reads YDEGEE. The trim removed 2 bases at V and 7 bases at J, leaving 8 bases unmatched. Written as DNA, the CDR3 is TGTGCCAGCAGCTTTCGAACAGGGGAAATCGGGGAGCTGTTTTTT. Translation: CASSFRTGEIGELFF.

The rearrangement joins TRBV10-1 to TRBJ1-1; 9 bases agree with TRBD1. The CDR3 runs to 13 residues. V was pared by 6 bases and J by 5 bases, with 4 bases of the junction left unmatched. Germline CDR1 is WNHNN and CDR2 is SYGVQD (reference sequence). CDR3 nucleotides: TGCGCCAGCAGGTCCGGGACAGGGACTGAAGCTTTCTTT. This encodes CASRSGTGTEAFF.